This T cell receptor beta chain came from a study of blood T cell repertoires in COVID-19. Study details: COVID-19 samples from acute and convalescent phases originated in the United States, Italy and Spain. T cells, B-cell-depleted T cells, or PBMCs provided the cDNA or gDNA that served as material.

Assay used: immunoSEQ multiplex PCR; TCRdb lists only in-frame clones, some missing. Among hundreds of thousands of clones listed, more than 75% were seen once. The study recruited people aged 18 to 89 years across approximately 24 US areas. The germline CDR1 and CDR2 sequences are SSHAT and FNYEAQ (reference sequence). With 5 bases clipped from V and 4 bases from J, the junction kept 5 bases outside the gene matches. The length of the CDR3 is 14 residues. The rearrangement links TRBV7-7 to TRBJ2-5; 9 bases fit TRBD1. The receptor comes from a man between 25 and 39 years old with acute COVID-19. Sequenced material: PBMCs or T cells enriched from blood (not recorded which). The CDR3 nucleotides read TGTGCCAGCAGCGAGGGACAGGGTCGAGAGACCCAGTACTTC. This gives the protein CASSEGQGRETQYF. Variable domain in full (rest from reference TRBV7-7 and TRBJ2-5): GAGVSQSPRYKVTKRGQDVTLRCDPISSHATLYWYQQALGQGPEFLTYFNYEAQPDKSGLPSDRFSAERPEGSISTLTIQRTEQRDSAMYRCASSEGQGRETQYFGPGTRLLVL.